These T cell receptor beta chains were read from a single sample in a study of T cell changes during pregnancy in multiple sclerosis. Repertoires were generated with immunoSEQ multiplex PCR, while TCRdb's copy carries only in-frame clones and drops some. The table shows around 31,000 clones, with around 90% occurring only once. The input for sequencing was CD8+ T cells from peripheral blood mononuclear cells, taken in the first trimester of pregnancy. These receptor sequences come from a female donor with multiple sclerosis, enrolled in a pregnancy study. Each CDR3 is given with its conserved first and last residue. The order of the fields is D gene, J gene, V gene, CDR3 protein. The D gene is left open where the match is weak.

>TRBD2|TRBJ2-3|TRBV7-3
CASSPGGGVGTDTQYF
>TRBD1|TRBJ1-5|TRBV4-1
CASSPRDRDRQPQHF
>TRBD2|TRBJ2-3|TRBV5-4
CASSLFRGLAGADTQYF
>-|TRBJ1-2|TRBV23-1
CASSHVDIQANYGYTF
>TRBD2|TRBJ2-1|TRBV7-9
CASSSGNNEQFF
>TRBD2|TRBJ2-3|TRBV15
CATSTAGETDTQYF
>-|TRBJ2-5|TRBV7-7
CASSLGLGEEETQYF
>TRBD2|TRBJ2-6|TRBV29-1
CSVEVGGASGANVLTF
>-|TRBJ1-4|TRBV7-9
CASSSATGTNEKLFF
>-|TRBJ1-2|TRBV5-1
CASSGGQYGYTF
>-|TRBJ2-1|TRBV19
CASSMVLNNEQFF
>-|-|TRBV6-5
CASSYSGDEQYF
>TRBD1|TRBJ2-2|TRBV4-3
CASSQAAGGLTGELFF
>-|TRBJ2-7|TRBV6-5
CASSYSMRDEQYF
>-|TRBJ2-7|TRBV9
CASSTTGYEQYF
>TRBD1|TRBJ1-1|TRBV4-1
CASRDPGGADTEAFF
>TRBD1|TRBJ2-5|TRBV5-4
CASSPDRGLETQYF
>TRBD1|TRBJ1-4|TRBV7-8
CASMTGVGSVSPPTNEKLFF
>TRBD2|TRBJ2-5|TRBV7-9
CASSPSIPGLAGETQYF
>-|TRBJ2-7|TRBV27
CASSLYYSYEQYF
>-|TRBJ1-1|TRBV4-3
CASSPPGVTEAFF
>TRBD1|TRBJ2-3|TRBV10-3
CAISESTRQGGGTDTQYF